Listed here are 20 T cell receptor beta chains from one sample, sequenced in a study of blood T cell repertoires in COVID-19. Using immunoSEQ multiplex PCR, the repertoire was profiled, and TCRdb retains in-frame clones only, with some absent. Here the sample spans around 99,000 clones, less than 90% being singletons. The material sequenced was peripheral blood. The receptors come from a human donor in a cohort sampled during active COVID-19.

The CDR3 reads CASSQATGRYEQYF. In DNA form, the CDR3 reads TGTGCCAGCAGCCAAGCGACGGGGAGATACGAGCAGTACTTC. The chain carries TRBV3-1 (or the pseudogene TRBV3-2) and TRBJ2-7; possibly TRBD2 for D (5 bases). V lost 1 base, J lost 4 bases, and 11 bases lay in between. CDR3 length: 14 residues. In germline, CDR1 is LGHDT, CDR2 YNNKEL (reference sequence).

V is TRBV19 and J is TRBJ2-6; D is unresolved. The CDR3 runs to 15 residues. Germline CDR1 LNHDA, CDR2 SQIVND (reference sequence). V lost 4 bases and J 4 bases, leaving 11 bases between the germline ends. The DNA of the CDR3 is TGTGCCAGTAGTACCATAGTTTCAGGGGCCAACGTCCTGACTTTC. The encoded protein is CASSTIVSGANVLTF.

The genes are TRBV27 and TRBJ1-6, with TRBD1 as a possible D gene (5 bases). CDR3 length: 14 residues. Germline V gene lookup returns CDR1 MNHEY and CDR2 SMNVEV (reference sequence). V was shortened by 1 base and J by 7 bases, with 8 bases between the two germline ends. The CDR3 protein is CASSLWGGNSPLHF. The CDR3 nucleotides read TGTGCCAGCAGTTTATGGGGCGGCAATTCACCCCTCCACTTT.

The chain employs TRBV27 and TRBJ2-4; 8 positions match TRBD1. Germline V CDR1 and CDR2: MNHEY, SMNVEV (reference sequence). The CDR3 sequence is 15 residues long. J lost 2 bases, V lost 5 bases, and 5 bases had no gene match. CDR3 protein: CASSVRTGTKNIQYF. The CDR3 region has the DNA TGTGCCAGCAGTGTCCGGACAGGGACCAAAAACATTCAGTACTTC.

The CDR3 loop is CASSLAGATNTQYF. The CDR3 DNA follows: TGTGCCAGCAGTTTAGCGGGAGCCACCAATACGCAGTATTTT. V gene TRBV27 combines with J gene TRBJ2-3, with 7 nucleotides matching TRBD2. Germline loops: CDR1 MNHEY, CDR2 SMNVEV (reference sequence). J lost 7 bases, V lost 2 bases, and 6 bases had no gene match. The CDR3 is 14 residues long.

The CDR3 spells CAWSLEVSTNEQFF. DNA for the CDR3: TGTGCCTGGAGTCTAGAGGTCTCGACCAATGAGCAGTTCTTC. The chain carries TRBV30 and TRBJ2-1; D not resolved. The CDR3 totals 14 residues. Between the trimmed V and J ends, which lost 2 bases and 6 bases, there was a span of 14 bases. The germline CDR1 and CDR2 sequences are GTSNPN and SVGIG (reference sequence).

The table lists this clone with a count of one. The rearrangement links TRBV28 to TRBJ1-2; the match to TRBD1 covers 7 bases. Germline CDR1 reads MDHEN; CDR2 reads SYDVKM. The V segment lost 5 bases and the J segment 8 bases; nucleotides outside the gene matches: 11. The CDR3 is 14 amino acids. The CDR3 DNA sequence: TGTGCCAGCAGTACCTCGGACAGGAGGCTAGGCTACACCTTC. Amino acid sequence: CASSTSDRRLGYTF.

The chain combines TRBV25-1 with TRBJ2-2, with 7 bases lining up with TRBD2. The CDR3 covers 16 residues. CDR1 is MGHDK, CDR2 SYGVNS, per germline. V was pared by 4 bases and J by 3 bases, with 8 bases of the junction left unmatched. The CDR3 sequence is CASSALPGLYTGELFF. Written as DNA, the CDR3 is TGTGCCAGCAGTGCGCTCCCGGGACTATACACCGGGGAGCTGTTTTTT.

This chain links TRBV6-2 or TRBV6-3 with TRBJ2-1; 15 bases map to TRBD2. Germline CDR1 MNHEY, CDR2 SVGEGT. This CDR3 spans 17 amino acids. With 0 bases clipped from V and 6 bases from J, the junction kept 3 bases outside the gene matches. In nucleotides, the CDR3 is TGTGCCAGCAGTTACTCGATGGGACTAGCGGGAGGCAATGAGCAGTTCTTC. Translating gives CASSYSMGLAGGNEQFF.

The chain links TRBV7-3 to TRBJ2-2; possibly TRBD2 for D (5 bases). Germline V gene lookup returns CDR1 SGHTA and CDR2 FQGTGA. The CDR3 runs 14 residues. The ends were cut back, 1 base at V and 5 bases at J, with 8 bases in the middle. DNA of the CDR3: TGTGCCAGCAGCTTAAGAGGGCATACCGGGGAGCTGTTTTTT. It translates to CASSLRGHTGELFF.

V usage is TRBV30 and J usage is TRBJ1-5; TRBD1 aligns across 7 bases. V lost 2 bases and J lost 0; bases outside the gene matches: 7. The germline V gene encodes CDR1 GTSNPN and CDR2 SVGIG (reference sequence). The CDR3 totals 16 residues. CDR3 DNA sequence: TGTGCCTGGAGTTGGGCAGGGGGTTATAGCAATCAGCCCCAGCATTTT. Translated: CAWSWAGGYSNQPQHF. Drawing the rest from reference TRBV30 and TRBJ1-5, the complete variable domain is SQTIHQWPATLVQPVGSPLSLECTVEGTSNPNLYWYRQAAGRGLQLLFYSVGIGQISSEVPQNLSASRPQDRQFILSSKKLLLSDSGFYLCAWSWAGGYSNQPQHFGDGTRLSIL.

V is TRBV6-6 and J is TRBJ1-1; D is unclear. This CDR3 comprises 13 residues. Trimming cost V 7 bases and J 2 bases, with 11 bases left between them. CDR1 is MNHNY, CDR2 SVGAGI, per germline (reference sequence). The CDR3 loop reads CASTARGNTEAFF. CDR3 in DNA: TGTGCCAGCACTGCCCGGGGAAACACTGAAGCTTTCTTT.

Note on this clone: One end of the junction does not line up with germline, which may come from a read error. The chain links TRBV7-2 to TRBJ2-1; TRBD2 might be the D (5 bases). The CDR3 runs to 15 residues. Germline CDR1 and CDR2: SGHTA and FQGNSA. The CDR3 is CASSLGETPYDEQFF. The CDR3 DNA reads TGTGCCAGCAGCTTAGGGGAGACGCCCTACGATGAGCAGTTCTTC.

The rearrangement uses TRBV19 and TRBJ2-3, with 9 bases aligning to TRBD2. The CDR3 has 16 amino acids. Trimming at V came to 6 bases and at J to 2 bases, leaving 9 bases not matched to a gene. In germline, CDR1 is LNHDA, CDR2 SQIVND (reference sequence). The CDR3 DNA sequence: TGTGCCAGTAGCTTGTCACTAGCGGGTCTCACAGATACGCAGTATTTT. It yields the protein CASSLSLAGLTDTQYF.

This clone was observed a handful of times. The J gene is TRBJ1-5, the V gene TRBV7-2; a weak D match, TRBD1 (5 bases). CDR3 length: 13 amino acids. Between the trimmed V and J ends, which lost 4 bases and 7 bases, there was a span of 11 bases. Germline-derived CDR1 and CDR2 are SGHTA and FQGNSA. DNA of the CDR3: TGTGCCAGCAGCTCCCGGTGGGGCCAGCCCCAGCATTTT. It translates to CASSSRWGQPQHF.

CDR3 sequence (DNA): TGTGCCAGCAGCTTGGGACGGTGGGACAGCCCTGGAAACACCATATATTTT. Amino acid sequence: CASSLGRWDSPGNTIYF. The chain recombines TRBV11-2 with TRBJ1-3; TRBD1 matches at 7 bases. Germline V gene sequence: CDR1 SGHAT, CDR2 FQNNGV. CDR3 length equals 17 residues. Losses at the gene ends were 3 bases for V and 2 bases for J; bases not matched to a gene: 10.

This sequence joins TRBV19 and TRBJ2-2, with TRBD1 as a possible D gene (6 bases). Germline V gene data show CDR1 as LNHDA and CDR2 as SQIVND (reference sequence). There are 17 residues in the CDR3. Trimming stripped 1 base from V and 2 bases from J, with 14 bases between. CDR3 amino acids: CASSIALQGDNTGELFF. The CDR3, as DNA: TGTGCCAGTAGTATAGCCTTACAGGGTGACAACACCGGGGAGCTGTTTTTT.

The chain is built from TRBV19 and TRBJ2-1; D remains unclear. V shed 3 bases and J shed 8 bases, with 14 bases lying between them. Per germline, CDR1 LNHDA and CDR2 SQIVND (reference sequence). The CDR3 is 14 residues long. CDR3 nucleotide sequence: TGTGCCAGTAGTATCGTCCTAATCGGTGATGAGCAGTTCTTC. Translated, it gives CASSIVLIGDEQFF.

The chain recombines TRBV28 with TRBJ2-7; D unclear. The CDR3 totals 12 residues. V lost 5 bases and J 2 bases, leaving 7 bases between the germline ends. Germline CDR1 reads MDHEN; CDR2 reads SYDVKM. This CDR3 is CASSRATYEQYV. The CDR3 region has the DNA TGTGCCAGCAGTAGAGCAACCTACGAGCAGTACGTC.

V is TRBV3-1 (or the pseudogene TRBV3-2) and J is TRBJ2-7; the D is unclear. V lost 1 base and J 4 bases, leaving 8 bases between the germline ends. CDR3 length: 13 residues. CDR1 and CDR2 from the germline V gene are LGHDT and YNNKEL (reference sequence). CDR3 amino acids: CASSQGQTYEQYF. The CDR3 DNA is TGTGCCAGCAGCCAAGGGCAGACTTACGAGCAGTACTTC.